This is a list of T cell receptor beta chains from one sample in a study of T cell responses to AZD1222 COVID-19 vaccine. The table came from immunoSEQ multiplex PCR; TCRdb's copy has only in-frame clones and leaves some out. The sample has about 150,000 clones; 92% are singletons. The sequencing here drew on peripheral blood, taken 28 days after the second AZD1222 dose. The receptors were gathered from an adult who received the AZD1222 COVID-19 vaccine. Each CDR3 is given with its conserved first and last residue. The D gene is left open where the match is weak. The size field is filled for only some rows; it gives once, few, many or a size class.

CDR3nt	CDR3aa	len	v_gene	d_gene	j_gene	abundance
TGTGCCAGCAGTCCTGGACTAGCGGGAGTTCCCGAGCAGTACTTC	CASSPGLAGVPEQYF	15	TRBV6-6	TRBD2	TRBJ2-7	.
TGTGCCTGGAGAACAGGGTGGAAGCTGTTTTTT	CAWRTGWKLFF	11	TRBV30	.	TRBJ2-2	.
TGTGCCAGCTCACCTCGGCAGGGGGCCCAGATTGGGGGTAGAGATACGCAGTATTTT	CASSPRQGAQIGGRDTQYF	19	TRBV18	TRBD1	TRBJ2-3	.
TGTGCCAGCAGTGAAAGGACCTCCCAGAGTAGCGATGAAGCTTTCTTT	CASSERTSQSSDEAFF	16	TRBV2	.	TRBJ1-1	.
TGTGCCAGCTCACCACCAGGGGCCCGCACCGGGGAGCTGTTTTTT	CASSPPGARTGELFF	15	TRBV18	.	TRBJ2-2	.
TGCGCCAGCAGCTTGGTAGGGGACCGGGACACTGAAGCTTTCTTT	CASSLVGDRDTEAFF	15	TRBV5-1	.	TRBJ1-1	.
TGCAGCGCTCGGGCAGGAACTGAAGCTTTCTTT	CSARAGTEAFF	11	TRBV29-1	.	TRBJ1-1	once
TGTGCCTGGGGGGACAGGGAATCTTTCTTT	CAWGDRESFF	10	TRBV30	TRBD1	TRBJ1-1	few
TGTGCCAGTAGTAATTTGGACGGGGGCGAGGTTAAGTACTTC	CASSNLDGGEVKYF	14	TRBV19	.	TRBJ2-7	.
TGCGCCAGCAGCCCATGGACAGGGGAAGCTTTCTTT	CASSPWTGEAFF	12	TRBV4-3	TRBD1	TRBJ1-1	.
TGTGCCAGCAGCTCCGGGGACAGCGCGAACACCGGGGAGCTGTTTTTT	CASSSGDSANTGELFF	16	TRBV9	TRBD1	TRBJ2-2	once
TGCGCCAGCAGCCACAAGGGGGGACAGGAGATTCTCTATGGCTACACCTTC	CASSHKGGQEILYGYTF	17	TRBV4-3	TRBD1	TRBJ1-2	.
TGTGCCAGCAGCTCCTACCGGGGCGGGGGGAATGAGCAGTTCTTC	CASSSYRGGGNEQFF	15	TRBV6-5	TRBD2	TRBJ2-1	.
TGTGCCTCAACCTTCCCCCGCGGGAATAGGGATGAGCAGTTCTTC	CASTFPRGNRDEQFF	15	TRBV30	.	TRBJ2-1	.
TGTGCCAGCAGTTATACGACAGGGGAATCCGAGCAGTACTTC	CASSYTTGESEQYF	14	TRBV6-6	TRBD1	TRBJ2-7	.
TGTGCCAGCAGCCAGGAGTCCTTAAGATATGGCTACACCTTC	CASSQESLRYGYTF	14	TRBV2	.	TRBJ1-2	.
TGTGCCAGCAGCCCGGACAGGGCTGGGGCCAACGTCCTGACTTTC	CASSPDRAGANVLTF	15	TRBV7-3	TRBD1	TRBJ2-6	once
TGTGCTAGTGGTTTGAGAGGGACTGCACCTAACAATGAGCAGTTCTTC	CASGLRGTAPNNEQFF	16	TRBV12-5	.	TRBJ2-1	few
TGCGCCAGCAGTGAGTCGGGAGCCGGGGAGCTGTTTTTT	CASSESGAGELFF	13	TRBV10-1	.	TRBJ2-2	.
TGCGCCAGCAGTGAGGGGACATCAAATTCACCCCTCCACTTT	CASSEGTSNSPLHF	14	TRBV10-1	.	TRBJ1-6	.
TGTGCCAGCAGCCAAGATGAGGGGACATGGGGCGAGCAGTACTTC	CASSQDEGTWGEQYF	15	TRBV3-1/TRBV3-2	.	TRBJ2-7	once
TGTGCCAGCAGTTCCAAACTGGGGGGGCCCTACGAGCAGTACTTC	CASSSKLGGPYEQYF	15	TRBV6-2/TRBV6-3	.	TRBJ2-7	many
TGTGCCAGCAGCTTAACAGGGAAAAACACTGAAGCTTTCTTT	CASSLTGKNTEAFF	14	TRBV13	.	TRBJ1-1	.
TGTGCCAGCAGTGACCCAATCGGGGCCAAACGGCACGGCGAGCAGTACTTC	CASSDPIGAKRHGEQYF	17	TRBV27	.	TRBJ2-7	.
TGTGCCAGCAGTTTATACGGGGCGCGAGTTGAAAAACTGTTTTTT	CASSLYGARVEKLFF	15	TRBV27	.	TRBJ1-4	.
TGTGCCAGCACTCAGGGGGGGAACACCATATATTTT	CASTQGGNTIYF	12	TRBV12-3/TRBV12-4	TRBD1	TRBJ1-3	.
TGTGCCAGCAGTTACCAGACAGGGGTGAAAGAGACCCAGTACTTC	CASSYQTGVKETQYF	15	TRBV6-6	TRBD1	TRBJ2-5	.
TGTGCCAGCAGTTACCCCGCGAACGCGAACACCGGGGAGCTGTTTTTT	CASSYPANANTGELFF	16	TRBV6-5	.	TRBJ2-2	.
TGTGCCGCGAGGGGGTCAGGAAACACCATATATTTT	CAARGSGNTIYF	12	TRBV6-6	.	TRBJ1-3	.
TGTGCCAGCTCAGCTTTGGGCTGGGCCCGTTTCTCTGGGGCCAACGTCCTGACTTTC	CASSALGWARFSGANVLTF	19	TRBV18	.	TRBJ2-6	.
TGCAGCGTGGAACCGGGACTGAACTCCTACGAGCAGTACTTC	CSVEPGLNSYEQYF	14	TRBV29-1	.	TRBJ2-7	.
TGTGCCAGCAGCCACACGGGGGGGAGCAATCAGCCCCAGCATTTT	CASSHTGGSNQPQHF	15	TRBV3-1/TRBV3-2	.	TRBJ1-5	few
TGTGCCAGCAGCGTAGGGAACGGTTACACAGATACGCAGTATTTT	CASSVGNGYTDTQYF	15	TRBV9	.	TRBJ2-3	.
TGTGCCAGCAGCGTAGCTGGGATGGGGCAGCCCCAGCATTTT	CASSVAGMGQPQHF	14	TRBV9	.	TRBJ1-5	.
TGCAGCGTTGAAGACGGGGACAGGGGCCATGGCTACACCTTC	CSVEDGDRGHGYTF	14	TRBV29-1	TRBD1	TRBJ1-2	.
TGTGCCAGCAGTTCCCCCGGAGCGGGAGGGCCGTATGAGCAGTTCTTC	CASSSPGAGGPYEQFF	16	TRBV28	TRBD2	TRBJ2-1	.
TGCGCCAGCAGCTTGAGTGGTGACGAGCAGTACTTC	CASSLSGDEQYF	12	TRBV5-1	.	TRBJ2-7	.
TGTGCCAGCAGGACCTCGGGGGGCTCTGGAAACACCATATATTTT	CASRTSGGSGNTIYF	15	TRBV6-6	.	TRBJ1-3	.
TGTGCCAGCATGCGCCTTCAGGGAGGGGGCTACGAGCAGTACTTC	CASMRLQGGGYEQYF	15	TRBV6-5	.	TRBJ2-7	.
TGTGCCAGCAGTTTAGCGTCAGGGGTAGCTTTCTTT	CASSLASGVAFF	12	TRBV12-3/TRBV12-4	.	TRBJ1-1	.
TGTGCCACAGGGGGGCCGGGAGGCACCGGGGAGCTGTTTTTT	CATGGPGGTGELFF	14	TRBV9	.	TRBJ2-2	.
TGTGCCAGCAGCACGGGGTCCCGTGGCTACACCTTC	CASSTGSRGYTF	12	TRBV7-9	.	TRBJ1-2	.
TGCGCCAGCAGCCCTGTCGGACGGATCAAGACCTACGAGCAGTACTTC	CASSPVGRIKTYEQYF	16	TRBV4-1	.	TRBJ2-7	few
TGTGCCATCAGACCCGGGACTAGCGGGGAGGCCGGGGAGCTGTTTTTT	CAIRPGTSGEAGELFF	16	TRBV10-3	TRBD2	TRBJ2-2	.